These 21 T cell receptor delta chains came from one sample sequenced in a study of gammadelta T cells in human blood. TCRdb re-processed the RT-PCR reads via CATT. Here the sample spans 1,500 to 2,000 delta-chain clones, approximately 7% being singletons. Sample: non-Vgamma9Vdelta2 gamma-delta T cells from fetal blood. These receptors were collected from a human fetus.

This clone is classed as medium-sized. The chain couples TRDV1 to TRDJ2, with 8 bases aligning to TRDD3. The CDR3 covers 18 residues. Per germline, CDR1 TSWWSYY and CDR2 QGS. Trimming removed 0 bases from V and 0 bases from J; junction bases left unmatched: 6. The CDR3 is CALGELGILEALTAQLFF. In DNA form, the CDR3 reads TGTGCTCTTGGGGAACTGGGGATACTCGAAGCTTTGACAGCACAACTCTTCTTT.

By share of the sample, this clone is large. The chain joins TRAV38-2/DV8 to TRDJ2, with D possibly TRDD3 on 6 matching bases. The V gene's germline CDR1 is TSESDYY and CDR2 QEAYKQQN. V lost 4 bases and J 4 bases, leaving 14 bases between the germline ends. The CDR3 runs to 15 residues. The CDR3 DNA is TGTGCTTATAGGTCCTGGGGATTGGGGACAGCACAACTCTTCTTT. Translation: CAYRSWGLGTAQLFF.

This clone rates as medium-sized. This chain connects TRDV1 to TRDJ1, with 9 bases lining up with TRDD3. The V segment lost 10 bases and the J segment 7 bases; nucleotides outside the gene matches: 13. Germline CDR1 and CDR2: TSWWSYY and QGS. CDR3 size: 14 residues. Written as DNA, the CDR3 is TGTGCTCAAGGGGGGGGGATACCCTATGGTAAACTCATCTTT. Protein: CAQGGGIPYGKLIF.

In its sample, this clone was seen a few times. For the J gene the call is TRDJ1; the V gene lacks a call; the table's TRDD3 call for D was not verified on the DNA. This CDR3 region has 13 residues. The CDR3 reads CAVEYWGTDKLIF. CDR3 nucleotides: TGTGCTGTGGAGTACTGGGGGACCGATAAACTCATCTTT.

This clone is large by share. The V and J genes are TRDV2 and TRDJ2; TRDD3 aligns across 10 bases. Germline loops: CDR1 GEAIGNYY, CDR2 EKD. J was trimmed by 0 bases and V by 4 bases; bases with no gene match: 4. CDR3 length: 16 amino acids. CDR3 sequence: CACDTGGLALTAQLFF. In nucleotides, the CDR3 is TGTGCCTGTGATACTGGGGGATTGGCTTTGACAGCACAACTCTTCTTT.

About this clone itself: A read error is possible here, since a much larger clone lies one base away. The chain employs TRAV29/DV5 and TRDJ2, with 7 bases aligning to TRDD3. From germline, CDR1 is NSMFDY and CDR2 ISSIKDK. The V and J ends lost 0 bases and 0 bases, in that order; junction bases with no gene match: 2. The CDR3 runs 15 residues. CDR3 sequence (DNA): TGTGCAGCAAGCGCGGGGGATGCTTTGACAGCACAACTCTTCTTT. This encodes CAASAGDALTAQLFF. Full variable domain (rest looked up from reference TRAV29/DV5 and TRDJ2): DQQVKQNSPSLSVQEGRISILNCDYTNSMFDYFLWYKKYPAEGPTFLISISSIKDKNEDGRFTVFLNKSAKHLSLHIVPSQPGDSAVYFCAASAGDALTAQLFFGKGTQLIVEP.

Within the sample, this clone is medium-sized. V is TRDV3 and J is TRDJ3, with 13 bases fitting TRDD3. Germline V gene lookup returns CDR1 TVYSNPD and CDR2 GDNSRS (reference sequence). V shed 3 bases, J shed 0 bases, and the junction held 14 bases outside the gene matches. CDR3 length equals 21 residues. In DNA form, the CDR3 reads TGTGCCTTCGCAAAACTGGGGGATACGCACCTAAGCTCCTGGGACACCCGACAGATGTTTTTC. It translates to CAFAKLGDTHLSSWDTRQMFF.

By sample share, this clone is medium-sized (0.01 to 0.1%). The genes are TRDV1 and TRDJ2, with D perhaps TRDD3 (7 bases). Trimming shortened V by 0 bases and J by 5 bases, and 13 bases separated the two germline ends. CDR1 and CDR2 from the germline V gene are TSWWSYY and QGS. The CDR3 contains 16 residues. The CDR3 nucleotides read TGTGCTCTTGGGGAACTTCCTACGGGGGATACAGCACAACTCTTCTTT. The encoded protein is CALGELPTGDTAQLFF.

This clone rates as medium-sized. The chain is built from TRDV3 and TRDJ1; the D gene is possibly TRDD3 (6 bases). CDR3 length: 12 residues. Trimming took 2 bases from V and 4 from J, leaving 11 bases between them. Germline CDR1 and CDR2: TVYSNPD and GDNSRS (reference sequence). CDR3 nucleotide sequence: TGTGCCTTTCGATACGGGGGCGATAAACTCATCTTT. Its protein product is CAFRYGGDKLIF.

Comments on this clone: A much larger clone lies a single base off, so this may be a read error. This chain joins TRDV1 and TRDJ1; weak D call: TRDD3 (6 bases). CDR3 length: 13 amino acids. From germline, CDR1 is TSWWSYY and CDR2 QGS. The CDR3 coding sequence is TGTGCTCTTGGGGACCCGTACTGGGATAAACGCATCTTT. Its protein product is CALGDPYWDKRIF.

This clone appeared a few times. This could be a read error, since a much larger clone is one nucleotide away. The chain employs TRDV1 and TRDJ3; 7 bases are a match to TRDD3. The CDR3 has 17 amino acids. Per germline, CDR1 TSWWSYY and CDR2 QGS. CDR3 sequence reads: CALGELGYSWDTRRMFF. CDR3 DNA sequence: TGTGCTCTTGGGGAACTGGGATACTCCTGGGACACCCGACGGATGTTTTTC.

This clone is deemed medium-sized. The chain employs TRDV2 and TRDJ3; D may be TRDD3 (6 bases). The CDR3 spans 17 residues. The germline V and J ends were trimmed by 3 bases and 0 bases, with 11 bases remaining between them. Germline V gene lookup returns CDR1 GEAIGNYY and CDR2 EKD. The CDR3 here is CACDWGSSSWDTRQMFF. The CDR3 DNA sequence: TGTGCCTGTGACTGGGGGTCGAGCTCCTGGGACACCCGACAGATGTTTTTC.

With regard to this clone: A far larger clone is a single base away, which makes a read error likely. The chain couples TRDV2 to TRDJ1, with 9 bases that match TRDD3. This CDR3 contains 14 residues. Germline V CDR1 and CDR2: GEAIGNYY, EKD. In nucleotides, the CDR3 is TGTGCCTGTGACACCGGGGGATACACCGATAAACGCATCTTT. Its translation: CACDTGGYTDKRIF.

In its sample, this clone ranks as medium-sized. The same CDR3 also results from other DNA sequences found in this sample. This chain connects TRDV2 to TRDJ3; 9 positions agree with TRDD3. The CDR3 extends over 15 amino acids. The V gene's germline CDR1 is GEAIGNYY and CDR2 EKD. V dropped 3 bases and J dropped 4; count of bases not matched to a gene: 0. The CDR3 nucleotides read TGTGCCTGTGACTGGGGGATATGGGACACCCGACAGATGTTTTTC. Amino acids: CACDWGIWDTRQMFF.

This clone ranks as medium-sized (0.01 to 0.1%). This sequence joins TRDV3 and TRDJ3; 9 positions match TRDD3. The CDR3 is 18 residues long. Germline V gene lookup returns CDR1 TVYSNPD and CDR2 GDNSRS (reference sequence). J gave up 0 bases and V 4 bases, and 10 bases lay outside the gene matches. The CDR3 DNA is TGTGCCTGCCTTACTGGGGGACGAATCTCCTGGGACACCCGACAGATGTTTTTC. As protein: CACLTGGRISWDTRQMFF. Looking up the rest from reference TRDV3 and TRDJ3 gives the full variable domain: CDKVTQSSPDQTVASGSEVVLLCTYDTVYSNPDLFWYRIRPDYSFQFVFYGDNSRSEGADFTQGRFSVKHILTQKAFHLVISPVRTEDSATYYCACLTGGRISWDTRQMFFGTGIKLFVEP.

This clone is deemed medium-sized. The rearrangement joins TRDV2 to TRDJ2, with TRDD3 as a possible D gene (5 bases). The germline V and J ends were trimmed by 2 bases and 4 bases, with 10 bases remaining between them. The CDR3 length is 14 residues. CDR1 and CDR2 from the germline V gene are GEAIGNYY and EKD. The CDR3 reads CACDRGAPTAQLFF. As DNA, the CDR3 is TGTGCCTGTGACAGGGGGGCCCCGACAGCACAACTCTTCTTT.

This clone was observed a handful of times. A much larger clone differs from this one at a single base, so this may be a read error. The chain is built from TRDV1 and TRDJ3, with TRDD3 matching 7 bases. CDR3 size: 19 residues. Per the germline V gene, CDR1 is TSWWSYY and CDR2 is QGS. The J segment lost 0 bases and the V segment lost 3 bases, leaving 8 bases of the junction unmatched. The DNA for the CDR3 is TGTGCTCTTGGGGACCTAGGGGGGGGATGCTCCTGGGACACCCGACAGATGTTTTTC. Encoded protein: CALGDLGGGCSWDTRQMFF.

Points on this clone: This likely stems from a read error, as it lies one base from a far larger clone. The V gene is TRDV3, the J gene TRDJ1; 11 bases align to TRDD3. This CDR3 has 13 residues. CDR1 is TVYSNPD, CDR2 GDNSRS, per germline (reference sequence). Trimming cost V 1 base and J 3 bases; bases outside gene matches: 1. As DNA, the CDR3 is TGTGCCTTTACTGGGGGATACTCCGATAAACTCATCTTT. This translates into CAFTGGYSDKLIF. The variable domain in full, with the rest retrieved from reference TRDV3 and TRDJ1, is CDKVTQSSPDQTVASGSEVVLLCTYDTVYSNPDLFWYRIRPDYSFQFVFYGDNSRSEGADFTQGRFSVKHILTQKAFHLVISPVRTEDSATYYCAFTGGYSDKLIFGKGTRVTVEP.

As for this clone: TCRdb attributes to this sequence the protein of a much larger clone, which differs from the DNA translation at residue 9; a read error is likely, and the protein displayed is translated from the DNA. The chain combines TRAV29/DV5 with TRDJ3; TRDD3 agrees at 12 bases. With 4 bases clipped from V and 5 bases from J, the junction kept 4 bases outside the gene matches. The CDR3 spans 16 residues. Germline assignment: CDR1 NSMFDY and CDR2 ISSIKDK. This CDR3 reads CAAVLGDTRDTRQMFF. The CDR3 DNA reads TGTGCAGCAGTACTGGGGGATACTAGGGACACCCGACAGATGTTTTTC.

This clone was recorded a few times. V usage is TRAV29/DV5 and J usage is TRDJ1; TRDD3 agrees at 12 bases. No J gene was available from TCRdb, and it was assigned here by a germline match of the DNA. V lost 0 bases, J lost 0 bases, and 6 bases stayed unmatched. Germline assignment: CDR1 NSMFDY and CDR2 ISSIKDK. The CDR3 length is 17 residues. The CDR3 reads CAASALGDTRHTDKLIF. The CDR3 nucleotides are TGTGCAGCAAGCGCGCTGGGGGATACGAGGCACACCGATAAACTCATCTTT.

This clone is classed as medium-sized (0.01 to 0.1%). V and J are TRDV1 and TRDJ2; 11 positions match TRDD3. The length of the CDR3 is 16 residues. J lost 1 base, V lost 5 bases, and 3 bases had no gene match. In germline, CDR1 is TSWWSYY, CDR2 QGS. In DNA form, the CDR3 reads TGTGCTCTTGGGTACTGGGGGATAAATTTGACAGCACAACTCTTCTTT. Amino acids: CALGYWGINLTAQLFF.